The rows below give T cell receptor beta chains drawn from one sample of a study of T cell responses to AZD1222 COVID-19 vaccine. Data came from immunoSEQ multiplex PCR; TCRdb stores just in-frame clones and leaves some out. The sample carries 110,000 or so clones, 86% recorded once. The sample was peripheral blood, taken 28 days after the second AZD1222 dose. Every receptor here comes from an adult who received the AZD1222 COVID-19 vaccine. Each CDR3 is given with its conserved first and last residue. Each record gives: D gene, clone size, V gene, J gene, CDR3 DNA, CDR3 protein. D genes are given only for firm matches. Clone size, where shown, is once, few, many, or a class for clones that have expanded.

TRBD2,once,TRBV7-2,TRBJ2-1,TGTGCCAGCAGCTTATTACTAGCGGGGGGTAAGAATGAGCAGTTCTTC,CASSLLLAGGKNEQFF
TRBD2,NA,TRBV4-3,TRBJ2-3,TGCGCCAGCAGCCAAGATTTTGTCTTGAGCGGGGGGCCCACAGATACGCAGTATTTT,CASSQDFVLSGGPTDTQYF
NA,NA,TRBV4-1,TRBJ1-2,TGCGCCAGCAGCCAAGGCAGGGCCATGAGTTATGGCTACACCTTC,CASSQGRAMSYGYTF
NA,NA,TRBV24-1,TRBJ2-7,TGTGCCACCAGTGAAATGGACCGCCCGTACTCCTACGAGCAGTACTTC,CATSEMDRPYSYEQYF
TRBD2,once,TRBV5-4,TRBJ2-3,TGTGCCAGCAGCTTGAGGCTAGCGGGGGCCGGAGATACGCAGTATTTT,CASSLRLAGAGDTQYF
NA,NA,TRBV28,TRBJ1-3,TGTGCCAGCAGTTTAGACAACGACGCCGGAGCTGGAAACACCATATATTTT,CASSLDNDAGAGNTIYF
TRBD2,NA,TRBV27,TRBJ2-7,TGTGCCAGCAGTCGATCGTATAGCGGGGCATCCTACGAGCAGTACTTC,CASSRSYSGASYEQYF
NA,NA,TRBV9,TRBJ2-3,TGTGCCAGCAGCGTCCGGGCCGGGACAGATACGCAGTATTTT,CASSVRAGTDTQYF
TRBD1,once,TRBV7-9,TRBJ2-3,TGTGCCAGCAGCTCGACAGGGGGGAGCACAGATACGCAGTATTTT,CASSSTGGSTDTQYF
TRBD1,NA,TRBV5-1,TRBJ1-4,TGCGCCAGCAGCAAGGGACAGGGGGAAGAAAAACTGTTTTTT,CASSKGQGEEKLFF
NA,NA,TRBV20-1,TRBJ2-3,TGCAGTCCCTATGAGTCAGATACGCAGTATTTT,CSPYESDTQYF
TRBD2,NA,TRBV13,TRBJ2-1,TGTGCCAGCAGCTACGGGACTAGCGGGCCAGAGCAGTTCTTC,CASSYGTSGPEQFF
NA,NA,TRBV7-3,TRBJ2-2,TGTGCCAGCAGCTTACTACCGAACACCGGGGAGCTGTTTTTT,CASSLLPNTGELFF
NA,NA,TRBV28,TRBJ2-7,TGTGCCAGCAGTTTATCAGGGGACTTTCGCGAGCAGTACTTC,CASSLSGDFREQYF
TRBD1,NA,TRBV29-1,TRBJ1-2,TGCAGCGCCCGGGACAGGGACCATAATGGCTACACCTTC,CSARDRDHNGYTF
NA,NA,TRBV9,TRBJ1-4,TGTGCCAGCAGCGTAGGGGGTACTAATGAAAAACTGTTTTTT,CASSVGGTNEKLFF
TRBD2,NA,TRBV7-3,TRBJ2-1,TGTGCCAGCAGCTTACGCCCGGCTAGCGGGGAAAACAATGAGCAGTTCTTC,CASSLRPASGENNEQFF
NA,few,TRBV19,TRBJ2-1,TGTGCCAGTTCTGACTCCTACCGGAACAATGAGCAGTTCTTC,CASSDSYRNNEQFF
NA,NA,TRBV15,TRBJ1-5,TGTGCCACCAGCAGAGATAAACCCTTGGACAGAACAATGTCCAATCAGCCCCAGCATTTT,CATSRDKPLDRTMSNQPQHF
NA,few,TRBV6-1,TRBJ1-3,TGTGCCAGCAGTGAAAAGCCAGACCGGGACACCATATATTTT,CASSEKPDRDTIYF
TRBD2,NA,TRBV29-1,TRBJ2-7,TGCAGCGTTGAGATGTATGGCGGGAGGACCTCCTACGAGCAGTACTTC,CSVEMYGGRTSYEQYF
NA,NA,TRBV21-1,TRBJ1-6,TGTGCCAGCAGCAAAGAGTACTACGCCTTCGGACAGGGTGATTCACCCCTCCACTTT,CASSKEYYAFGQGDSPLHF
NA,few,TRBV12-3/TRBV12-4,TRBJ1-2,TGTGCCAGCAGTTTAGGTGAGGGATTTGGCTACACCTTC,CASSLGEGFGYTF
NA,NA,TRBV30,TRBJ1-5,TGTGCCTGGAGTCCGCGAAAACAGGGGCCCCAGCATTTT,CAWSPRKQGPQHF
NA,NA,TRBV4-3,TRBJ1-4,TGCGCCAGCAGCCAATCTACCCTGGGGGGGGGCGAAAAACTGTTTTTT,CASSQSTLGGGEKLFF
TRBD1,NA,TRBV5-1,TRBJ1-3,TGCGCCAGCAGCTTGGTGACAGGGGATGTTGGAAACACCATATATTTT,CASSLVTGDVGNTIYF
TRBD1,NA,TRBV19,TRBJ1-1,TGTGCCAGTAGACAGGGGGCAGGGACTGAAGCTTTCTTT,CASRQGAGTEAFF
TRBD2,NA,TRBV2,TRBJ2-1,TGTGCCAGCAGTGTCTGGGCGGGAGAGGTCAATGAGCAGTTCTTC,CASSVWAGEVNEQFF
NA,few,TRBV2,TRBJ2-7,TGTGCCAGCAGGAAGGACAGAGGTACTTACGAGCAGTACTTC,CASRKDRGTYEQYF
TRBD1,NA,TRBV7-9,TRBJ2-2,TGTGCCAGTAACCAGGGGGCGAACACCGGGGAGCTGTTTTTT,CASNQGANTGELFF
TRBD2,NA,TRBV6-1,TRBJ2-1,TGTGCCAGCAGTGCGACTATGCCTCTAGCGGGGGGCTACAATGAGCAGTTCTTC,CASSATMPLAGGYNEQFF
NA,NA,TRBV6-5,TRBJ2-2,TGTGCCAGCAGATCTACAGCGCCCGGGGAGCTGTTTTTT,CASRSTAPGELFF
NA,once,TRBV19,TRBJ1-4,TGTGCCAGTAGCACGTGGGGGGCTGAAAAACTGTTTTTT,CASSTWGAEKLFF
NA,NA,TRBV11-2,TRBJ2-6,TGTGCCAGCAGCCCTTTTTCAGCTGGGGCCAACGTCCTGACTTTC,CASSPFSAGANVLTF
TRBD1,NA,TRBV30,TRBJ1-1,TGTGCCTGGGGGGTTCAGGGGGGCACTGAAGCTTTCTTT,CAWGVQGGTEAFF
NA,NA,TRBV4-2,TRBJ1-5,TGTGCCAGCAACCCAAGCGCGGGGGCCGGACAGCCCCAGCATTTT,CASNPSAGAGQPQHF
NA,NA,TRBV28,TRBJ2-7,TGTGCCAGCAGTGGCAGGGCCGCCCCAGCCTACGAGCAGTACTTC,CASSGRAAPAYEQYF
TRBD1,NA,TRBV28,TRBJ2-7,TGTGCCAGCAGGCCCGGACAGGGCTACGAGCAGTACTTC,CASRPGQGYEQYF
NA,few,TRBV13,TRBJ2-7,TGTGCCAGCAGTCTCAGCTCCTACGAGCAGTACTTC,CASSLSSYEQYF
NA,NA,TRBV7-9,TRBJ1-1,TGTGCCAGCAGCTTCGGGGGGAACACTGAAGCTTTCTTT,CASSFGGNTEAFF
TRBD1,once,TRBV19,TRBJ1-2,TGTGCCAGTAGTATTAGACAGGGGATGCACCACACCTTC,CASSIRQGMHHTF
NA,once,TRBV11-2,TRBJ1-4,TGTGCCAGCAGCTTAGGCGGGTCGACTAATGAAAAACTGTTTTTT,CASSLGGSTNEKLFF
NA,NA,TRBV7-9,TRBJ1-3,TGTGCCAGCAGCTTAGCTCAGGGAACGGCTGGAAACACCATATATTTT,CASSLAQGTAGNTIYF
TRBD2,NA,TRBV13,TRBJ2-7,TGTGCCAGCAGCAGACCTAGCGGGAGCTCCTACGAGCAGTACTTC,CASSRPSGSSYEQYF
TRBD1,NA,TRBV28,TRBJ2-7,TGTGCCAGCAGCCTAGACAGGGTCGAGCAGTACTTC,CASSLDRVEQYF
NA,NA,TRBV2,TRBJ2-2,TGTGCCAGCAGTGAAAGCCGCACACTCGGGGAGCTGTTTTTT,CASSESRTLGELFF
NA,once,TRBV7-3,TRBJ1-1,TGTGCCAGCAGCTTATCCCGGGAAAGTGAAGCTTTCTTT,CASSLSRESEAFF
NA,few,TRBV4-3,TRBJ1-5,TGCGCCAGCAGCCAAGATTTGAGCTACGTCCAGCCCCAGCATTTT,CASSQDLSYVQPQHF
NA,NA,TRBV2,TRBJ2-3,TGTGCCAGCAGCAAAGCGGGACAGACAGATACGCAGTATTTT,CASSKAGQTDTQYF
NA,NA,TRBV9,TRBJ2-1,TGTGCCAGCAGCGTTTTAATGGATTCCCAGCAGTTCTTC,CASSVLMDSQQFF
NA,NA,TRBV29-1,TRBJ2-2,TGCAGCGTTGCGGGCAGAAACACCGGGGAGCTGTTTTTT,CSVAGRNTGELFF
NA,NA,TRBV5-1,TRBJ2-5,TGCGCCAGTCATAACGGGGGATCCAATCAAGAGACCCAGTACTTC,CASHNGGSNQETQYF
NA,once,TRBV19,TRBJ2-6,TGTGCCAGTAGTAACGGCAGGGCTAGCTCTGGGGCCAACGTCCTGACTTTC,CASSNGRASSGANVLTF